This T cell receptor (beta chain) was retrieved from a study of response to subunit inactivated influenza vaccine. With regard to this clonotype: Its antigen is not known.

There are 14 residues in the CDR3. Germline CDR1 and CDR2: SGHRS and YFSETQ. Trimming cost V 4 bases and J 6 bases, with 15 bases left between them. Study-wide results and limits: Only a handful of new T cells, the authors suggested, are recruited with each seasonal influenza vaccination.

From the RT-PCR reads, TCRdb called clonotypes with MiXCR, one entry per CDR3 protein. The sample has some 480,000 distinct CDR3 sequences, about 10% seen once. V usage is TRBV5-1 and J usage is TRBJ2-3; TRBD1 or TRBD2 may be the D gene (5 bases each). The sequences come from PBMCs from blood, collected about 6 weeks after vaccination. The source of this sequence is a man between 50 and 59 years old who received an inactivated influenza vaccine. The CDR3 nucleotides read TGCGCCAGCAGCCCCGGGACGTCTGTGGATACGCAGTATTTT. Its translation: CASSPGTSVDTQYF.